The present entry profiles one T cell receptor beta chain with its context. In the original workflow: The authors estimated nucleated cell counts from reference gene primer amplification. Generated by immunoSEQ multiplex PCR, the TCRdb table keeps only in-frame clones and is missing some. V, J and clone size were drawn from that table, and D and trimming were deduced from the DNA. The table has over 200,000 clones, roughly 81% seen once. Deletions cut 3 bases from V and 4 bases from J, with 10 bases between. Germline CDR1 MNHNY, CDR2 SVGAGI (reference sequence). CDR3 length equals 15 residues. The sample originates from a study of blood T cell repertoires in COVID-19. About the research overall: Some COVID-19 samples were acute and others convalescent; all came from the United States, Italy and Spain. PBMCs, B-cell-depleted T cells, or T cells were the source of the cDNA or gDNA that made up the material.

This TCR was sampled from a woman aged 45-59 years with active or convalescent COVID-19. The sample consisted of peripheral blood. The chain has TRBV6-6 and TRBJ1-6, with no clear D. The CDR3 DNA reads as TGTGCCAGCAGTTATGCGGAACCGTATAATTCACCCCTCCACTTT. Residues: CASSYAEPYNSPLHF.